The 10 T cell receptor beta chains below all came from one sample that was sequenced in a study of blood T cell repertoires in COVID-19. Repertoires were generated with immunoSEQ multiplex PCR, while TCRdb's copy carries only in-frame clones and drops some. The sample holds 150,000 to 200,000 clones; approximately 86% are singletons and the top ten take around 8.2%. The sample taken for sequencing was peripheral blood. All receptors derive from a man aged 55-75 years with acute or convalescent COVID-19.

The chain combines TRBV5-4 with TRBJ1-6, with 7 nucleotides matching TRBD1. This CDR3 comprises 16 residues. Germline V gives CDR1 SGHNT, CDR2 YYREEE (reference sequence). After removal of 3 bases from V and 6 bases from J, the junction contained 9 bases not matched to a gene. The CDR3 here is CASSWSAGGLNSPLHF. CDR3 DNA: TGTGCCAGCAGCTGGAGCGCAGGGGGTCTTAATTCACCCCTCCACTTT.

This rearrangement joins TRBV3-1 (or the pseudogene TRBV3-2) to TRBJ2-2; D not resolved. Between the trimmed V and J ends, which lost 0 bases and 7 bases, there was a span of 6 bases. CDR1 is LGHDT and CDR2 is YNNKEL in the germline V gene (reference sequence). There are 13 residues in the CDR3. The CDR3, as DNA: TGTGCCAGCAGCCAAGAGGGCCTCGGGGAGCTGTTTTTT. Translated: CASSQEGLGELFF.

This clone came up once. The chain links TRBV5-1 to TRBJ1-1; 7 bases fit TRBD1. CDR1 SGHRS and CDR2 YFSETQ come from the germline V gene. The CDR3 is 14 residues long. The V and J ends lost 4 bases and 3 bases, in that order; junction bases with no gene match: 6. The CDR3 bases are TGCGCCAGCAGCCCAGGGACAGCCTACACTGAAGCTTTCTTT. Residues: CASSPGTAYTEAFF.

The chain links TRBV18 to TRBJ1-5; 7 bases agree with TRBD1. In germline, CDR1 is KGHSH, CDR2 LQKENI. The J segment lost 11 bases and the V segment lost 3 bases, leaving 7 bases of the junction unmatched. This CDR3 contains 13 residues. For the CDR3, the DNA is TGTGCCAGCTCACCGTCAAGAGACAGGGCCCAGCATTTT. As protein: CASSPSRDRAQHF.

CDR3 in amino acids: CASSPPNQPQHF. Here the CDR3 DNA reads TGTGCCAGCAGCCCTCCCAATCAGCCCCAGCATTTT. This chain uses TRBV7-9 with TRBJ1-5; no clear D. Per the germline V gene, CDR1 is SEHNR and CDR2 is FQNEAQ (reference sequence). The ends were cut back, 5 bases at V and 3 bases at J, with 5 bases in the middle. The CDR3 is 12 amino acids.

This clone was seen just once. V and J are TRBV24-1 and TRBJ1-1; tentatively, D is TRBD1 (5 bases). Germline V CDR1 and CDR2: KGHDR, SFDVKD. The CDR3 loop spans 13 amino acids. V lost 3 bases and J 11 bases, leaving 15 bases between the germline ends. Here the CDR3 reads CATSDPRGLRAFF. CDR3 DNA: TGTGCCACCAGTGATCCGCGGGGACTTCGGGCTTTCTTT.

This chain joins TRBV2 and TRBJ1-4; tentatively, D is TRBD1 (6 bases). The CDR3 consists of 13 residues. The germline CDR1 and CDR2 sequences are SNHLY and FYNNEI. V was trimmed by 6 bases and J by 7 bases, leaving 12 bases between them. CDR3: CASRWTVGEKLFF. CDR3 sequence (DNA): TGTGCCAGCAGGTGGACAGTGGGTGAAAAACTGTTTTTT.

This clone was seen a single time. V is TRBV7-9 and J is TRBJ2-5, with a weak D call TRBD2 (6 bases). The CDR3 is made up of 14 amino acids. Trimming took off 5 bases at V and 5 bases at J, with 15 bases between the two ends. Germline V gene data show CDR1 as SEHNR and CDR2 as FQNEAQ (reference sequence). The CDR3 spells CASSTRGTLETQYF. The CDR3 region has the DNA TGTGCCAGCAGCACCCGCGGGACTTTGGAGACCCAGTACTTC.

This chain links TRBV30 with TRBJ1-1; TRBD1 aligns across 7 bases. V trimming: 3 bases; J trimming: 11 bases; junction bases outside the gene matches: 12. In germline, CDR1 is GTSNPN, CDR2 SVGIG (reference sequence). The CDR3 consists of 13 residues. CDR3 region: CAWRLHTGAWAFF. In DNA, the CDR3 is TGTGCCTGGAGACTTCATACAGGGGCTTGGGCTTTCTTT.

The V and J genes are TRBV7-2 and TRBJ1-2, with 10 bases fitting TRBD1. The V gene end was trimmed by 5 bases and the J gene end by 3 bases; junction bases not matched to a gene: 6. Per germline, CDR1 SGHTA and CDR2 FQGNSA. The CDR3 has 15 residues. CDR3 in amino acids: CASSPRQGAHYGYTF. As DNA, the CDR3 is TGTGCCAGCAGCCCTCGACAGGGGGCTCACTATGGCTACACCTTC.